This is a list of T cell receptor beta chains from one sample in a study of blood T cell repertoires in COVID-19. Profiling relied on immunoSEQ multiplex PCR, and the TCRdb table lists in-frame clones only, not all of them. The sample holds roughly 90,000 clones, approximately 80% seen once. Source material: peripheral blood. The origin of the receptors is a woman aged 70-85 years with acute or convalescent COVID-19. CDR3s include the opening cysteine and the closing phenylalanine or tryptophan. The order of the fields is CDR3 protein, V gene, J gene.

CASSWTGNNQPQHF	TRBV5-5	TRBJ1-5
CASSLGQYYGYTF	TRBV9	TRBJ1-2
CASSLRAGLAKNIQYF	TRBV7-6	TRBJ2-4
CASSEVMDTQYF	TRBV28	TRBJ2-3
CASSEGQGWYGYTF	TRBV6-1	TRBJ1-2
CASSLGHRGGYEQYF	TRBV5-4	TRBJ2-7
CASGLQGAGGYTF	TRBV12-3/TRBV12-4	TRBJ1-2
CASTTKGLGEQYF	TRBV10-1	TRBJ2-7
CASSRGPSGQYEQYF	TRBV7-6	TRBJ2-7
CASSLAGGWVAFF	TRBV5-6	TRBJ1-1
CASSFLGSWGYTF	TRBV5-1	TRBJ1-2
CASSLPYGTINEKLFF	TRBV28	TRBJ1-4
CASSSRTGDGYTF	TRBV13	TRBJ1-2
CASSQGQVEPQHF	TRBV3-1/TRBV3-2	TRBJ1-5
CASSRGTDLYNEQFF	TRBV3-1/TRBV3-2	TRBJ2-1
CASSLFGTSGGIDTQYF	TRBV4-2	TRBJ2-3
CASSPPGQLTDTQYF	TRBV27	TRBJ2-3
CASSLRDYTVKDTGELFF	TRBV5-1	TRBJ2-2
CATSSSSGNTIYF	TRBV15	TRBJ1-3
CASSRRLAGQETQYF	TRBV4-1	TRBJ2-5
CASSSRRNQETQYF	TRBV5-8	TRBJ2-5
CASSFSSGSGETQYF	TRBV5-1	TRBJ2-5
CATKEMKTGFYEQYF	TRBV28	TRBJ2-7
CAIARGANTGELFF	TRBV18	TRBJ2-2
CASSSSRQPADTQYF	TRBV6-5	TRBJ2-3
CASSLVDSRGYTF	TRBV12-3/TRBV12-4	TRBJ1-2
CASSRPDRQNNYGYTF	TRBV4-2	TRBJ1-2
CASSLRQGTNTGELFF	TRBV18	TRBJ2-2
CASSSRAAGDTQYF	TRBV5-1	TRBJ2-3
CASSRSNEQFF	TRBV7-9	TRBJ2-1
CASSLEQGPYEQYF	TRBV5-1	TRBJ2-7
CASKGDPTDTQYF	TRBV5-1	TRBJ2-3
CASSPRTGLNTGELFF	TRBV5-1	TRBJ2-2
CASSEKEVEKLFF	TRBV6-1	TRBJ1-4
CASKKHGTGTYEQYF	TRBV6-5	TRBJ2-7
CASSQDASNEQYF	TRBV3-1/TRBV3-2	TRBJ2-7
CASSLDVQGNEKLFF	TRBV5-1	TRBJ1-4
CASNRVPSSYNEQFF	TRBV5-1	TRBJ2-1
CASSTGGNPTTNEKLFF	TRBV19	TRBJ1-4
CASSLGGSGANVLTF	TRBV7-6	TRBJ2-6